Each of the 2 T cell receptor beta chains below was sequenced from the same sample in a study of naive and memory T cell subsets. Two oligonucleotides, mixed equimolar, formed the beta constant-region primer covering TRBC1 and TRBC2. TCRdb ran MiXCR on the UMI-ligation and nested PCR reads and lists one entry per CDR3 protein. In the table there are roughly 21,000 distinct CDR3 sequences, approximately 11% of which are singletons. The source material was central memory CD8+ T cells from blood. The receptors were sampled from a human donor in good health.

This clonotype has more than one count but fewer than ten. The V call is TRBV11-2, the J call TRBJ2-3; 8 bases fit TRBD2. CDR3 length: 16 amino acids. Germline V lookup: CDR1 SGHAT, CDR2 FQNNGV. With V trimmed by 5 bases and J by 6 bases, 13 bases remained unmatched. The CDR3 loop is CASSGWTSSPRDTQYF. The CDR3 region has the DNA TGTGCCAGCAGCGGTTGGACTAGCTCCCCTCGGGATACGCAGTATTTT.

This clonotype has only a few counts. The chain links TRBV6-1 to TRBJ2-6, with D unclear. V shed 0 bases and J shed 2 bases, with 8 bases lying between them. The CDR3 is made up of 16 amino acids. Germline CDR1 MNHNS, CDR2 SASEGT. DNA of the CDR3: TGTGCCAGCAGTGAAGCATCAGAACCTGGGGCCAACGTCCTGACTTTC. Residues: CASSEASEPGANVLTF.